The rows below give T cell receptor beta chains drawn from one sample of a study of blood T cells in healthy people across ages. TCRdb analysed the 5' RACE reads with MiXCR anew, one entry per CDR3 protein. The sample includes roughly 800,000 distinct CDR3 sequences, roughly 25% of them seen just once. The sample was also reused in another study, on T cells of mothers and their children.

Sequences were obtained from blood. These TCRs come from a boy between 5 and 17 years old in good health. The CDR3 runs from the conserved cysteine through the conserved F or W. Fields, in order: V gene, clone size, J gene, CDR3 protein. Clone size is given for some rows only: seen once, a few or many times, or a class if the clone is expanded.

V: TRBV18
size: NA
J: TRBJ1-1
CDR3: CASSPQANTEAFF

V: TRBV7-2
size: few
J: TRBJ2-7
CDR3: CASSFFFPGHPEQYF

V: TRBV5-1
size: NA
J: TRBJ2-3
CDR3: CASSLPPWRVATDTQYF

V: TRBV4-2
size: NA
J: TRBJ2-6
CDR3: CASSQDPQTGANVLTF

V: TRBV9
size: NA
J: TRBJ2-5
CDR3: CASSPEIKGAGETQYF

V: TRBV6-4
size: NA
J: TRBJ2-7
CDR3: CASSDPRDRETYEQYF

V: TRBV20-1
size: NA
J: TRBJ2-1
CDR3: CSALRVGGQIYNEQFF

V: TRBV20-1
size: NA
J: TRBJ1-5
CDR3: CSATTRGGNQPQHF

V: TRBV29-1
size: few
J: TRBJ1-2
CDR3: CSVPDRRDGYTF

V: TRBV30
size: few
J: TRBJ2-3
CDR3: CAWSVQGLATDTQYF

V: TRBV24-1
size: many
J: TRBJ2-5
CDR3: CATRGLGQETQYF

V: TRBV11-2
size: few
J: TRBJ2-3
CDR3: CASSLGPTSADTQYF

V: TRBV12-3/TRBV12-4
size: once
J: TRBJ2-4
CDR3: CASSLNGPGNIQYF

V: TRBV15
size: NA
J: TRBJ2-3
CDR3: CATRAADTQYF

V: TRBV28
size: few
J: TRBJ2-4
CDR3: CASSLWGGPHLAKNIQYF

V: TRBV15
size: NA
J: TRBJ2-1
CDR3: CATSGRGDAYNEQFF

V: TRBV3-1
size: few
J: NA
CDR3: CASSQELPQGQKIPYEQYF

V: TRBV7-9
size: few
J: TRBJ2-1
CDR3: CASSPRDRLNEQFF

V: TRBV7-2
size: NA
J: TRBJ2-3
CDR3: CASSLGTGAGDTQYF

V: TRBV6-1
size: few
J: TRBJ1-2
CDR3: CASRGAPNYGHTF

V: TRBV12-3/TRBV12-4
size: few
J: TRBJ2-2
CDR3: CASSSGLAGPNTGELFF

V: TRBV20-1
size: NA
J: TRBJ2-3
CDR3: CSARDPGQGSLEDTQYF

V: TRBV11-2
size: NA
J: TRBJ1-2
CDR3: CASSFGQSPGYGYTF

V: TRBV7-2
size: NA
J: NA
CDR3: CANSLGLKTYEQYF

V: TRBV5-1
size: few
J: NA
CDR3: CASSLYGTGGSEQYF

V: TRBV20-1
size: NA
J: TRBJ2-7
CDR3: CSARAPSATYEQYF

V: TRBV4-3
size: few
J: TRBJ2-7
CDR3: CASSQVSGSVIYEQYF

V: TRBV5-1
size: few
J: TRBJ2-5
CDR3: CTSSLAPGQVQETQYF

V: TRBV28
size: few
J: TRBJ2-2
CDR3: CASSLTSGRVTGELFF

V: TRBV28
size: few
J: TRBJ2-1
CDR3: CASRPEDNEQFF

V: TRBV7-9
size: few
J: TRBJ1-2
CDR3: CASSLDGHHYGYTF

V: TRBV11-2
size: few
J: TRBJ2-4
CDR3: CASSPRKQLAKNIQYF

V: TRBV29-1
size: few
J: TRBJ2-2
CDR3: CSVGGQTTGELFF

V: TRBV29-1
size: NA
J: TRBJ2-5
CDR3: CSVEATSDQETQYF

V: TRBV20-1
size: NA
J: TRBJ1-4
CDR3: CSASETATSEKLFF

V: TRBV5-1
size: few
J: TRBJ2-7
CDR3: CASRYGKNWESTYEQYF

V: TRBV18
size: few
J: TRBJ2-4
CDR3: CASSEDRGIAKNIQYF

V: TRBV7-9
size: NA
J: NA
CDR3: CASSLSGHPDPEQYF

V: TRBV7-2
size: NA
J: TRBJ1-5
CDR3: CASSYGQEASQPQHF

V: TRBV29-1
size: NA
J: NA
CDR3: CSVVRGLGNEQFF

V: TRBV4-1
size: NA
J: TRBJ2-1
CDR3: CASSQGGRVSGFYFGEQFF

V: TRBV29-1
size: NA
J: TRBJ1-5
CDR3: CSVEEGFNQPQHF

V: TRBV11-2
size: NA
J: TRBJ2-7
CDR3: CASSAETSGSSYEQYF

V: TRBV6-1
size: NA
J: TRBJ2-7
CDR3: CASSAGAGPPYEQYF

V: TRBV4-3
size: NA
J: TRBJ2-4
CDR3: CASSQGDLAKNIQYF

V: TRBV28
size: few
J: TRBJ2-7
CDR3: CASSLPGTGNYEQYF

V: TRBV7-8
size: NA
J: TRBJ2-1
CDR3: CASSLGVADEQFF

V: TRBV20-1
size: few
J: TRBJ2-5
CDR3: CSARSPGPQETQYF

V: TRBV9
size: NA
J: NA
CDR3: CASSVAPTGGTYEQYF

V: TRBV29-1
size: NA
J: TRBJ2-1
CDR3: CSVDSLGETNEQFF

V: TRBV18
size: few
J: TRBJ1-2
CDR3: CASSPPNSLLSGRAYYGYTF

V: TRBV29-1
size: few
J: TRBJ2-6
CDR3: CSVEEYGSGANVLTF

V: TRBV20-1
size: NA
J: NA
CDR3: CSARPPPGLVLYEQYF